Following are 30 T cell receptor beta chains from one sample sequenced in a study of T cell repertoires in cytomegalovirus infection (dated by TCRdb to about 2019). Sequenced using an Illumina HiSeq 1500. The public reads were reanalyzed by TCRdb: fastp trimming at Q25, MiXCR alignment, in-frame beta chains only. Rows merge per CDR3 protein into single entries with the most common DNA and genes. The sample table records roughly 760,000 distinct CDR3 sequences; 35% of these occur just once. Of the sample, roughly 2.9% falls within the top ten clones. Sequencing input: PBMCs. The receptors come from a human donor in good health (CMV status not recorded). Some clones in this sample may be carry-over from other donors' samples.

The rearrangement links TRBV28 to TRBJ1-2; D uncertain. Germline V lookup: CDR1 MDHEN, CDR2 SYDVKM. The CDR3 spans 14 residues. V lost 6 bases and J lost 2, with 13 bases in between. The CDR3 loop reads CASSQTSRNYGYTF. The CDR3 region has the DNA TGTGCCAGCAGCCAAACGTCCAGGAACTATGGCTACACCTTC.

The chain joins TRBV12-3 or TRBV12-4 to TRBJ2-7, with D perhaps matching TRBD1 (7 bases). The V end was cut by 5 bases, the J end by 4 bases, with 18 bases between. The CDR3 length is 15 residues. CDR3 region: CASSPRLTGRYEQYF. DNA of the CDR3: TGTGCCAGCAGTCCCCGCTTGACAGGGAGGTACGAGCAGTACTTC.

The chain links TRBV27 to TRBJ1-5; 7 positions match TRBD1. Germline trimming cut 5 bases from V and 2 bases from J; bases unmatched to any gene: 6. The CDR3 extends over 15 amino acids. The germline V gene has CDR1 MNHEY and CDR2 SMNVEV (reference sequence). CDR3 coding DNA: TGTGCCAGCAGTCACAGGGGAGGTGGCAATCAGCCCCAGCATTTT. It yields the protein CASSHRGGGNQPQHF.

The V and J genes are TRBV12-3 or TRBV12-4 and TRBJ2-1, with TRBD2 matching 7 bases. CDR3 length: 15 amino acids. Trimming removed 5 bases from V and 2 bases from J; junction bases left unmatched: 6. This CDR3 is CASSPPSGPYNEQFF. The CDR3 nucleotides are TGTGCCAGCAGTCCCCCTAGCGGCCCCTACAATGAGCAGTTCTTC.

The gene calls are TRBV20-1 and TRBJ1-3; the D gene is possibly TRBD1 (5 bases). Per germline, CDR1 DFQATT and CDR2 SNEGSKA (reference sequence). The length of the CDR3 is 16 residues. Trimming removed 3 bases from V and 0 bases from J, with 15 bases in between. The CDR3 here is CSARTELGTSGNTIYF. The DNA of the CDR3 is TGCAGTGCTAGGACAGAGTTAGGGACCTCTGGAAACACCATATATTTT.

The rearrangement uses TRBV15 and TRBJ2-7; the match to TRBD1 covers 7 bases. V shed 2 bases and J 6 bases; nucleotides not matched to a gene: 10. This CDR3 is 15 amino acids long. Germline CDR1 LNHNV, CDR2 YYDKDF (reference sequence). CDR3 region: CATSRFSGTEAEQYF. The CDR3 DNA sequence: TGTGCCACCAGCAGATTCTCCGGGACAGAGGCCGAGCAGTACTTC.

This clonotype was detected a few times. V gene TRBV6-6 combines with J gene TRBJ2-7, with D perhaps matching TRBD2 (6 bases). With 6 bases removed from V and 0 bases from J, the gap between germline ends came to 9 bases. Germline loops: CDR1 MNHNY, CDR2 SVGAGI (reference sequence). The CDR3 contains 13 residues. DNA for the CDR3: TGTGCCAGCAGCGGGACTGACTCCTACGAGCAGTACTTC. Translation: CASSGTDSYEQYF.

This clonotype was detected a few times. The chain joins TRBV7-9 to TRBJ1-5; TRBD1 aligns across 10 bases. V lost 0 bases and J lost 1; bases outside the gene matches: 3. Germline CDR1 is SEHNR and CDR2 is FQNEAQ (reference sequence). This CDR3 region has 17 residues. The CDR3 loop reads CASSLAGTGASNQPQHF. CDR3 in DNA: TGTGCCAGCAGCTTAGCTGGGACAGGGGCCAGCAATCAGCCCCAGCATTTT.

There are a few counts of this clonotype. The V call is TRBV27, the J call TRBJ2-1; tentatively, D is TRBD2 (5 bases). The CDR3 spans 16 residues. V gave up 3 bases and J gave up 1 base, with 13 bases separating them. Per germline, CDR1 MNHEY and CDR2 SMNVEV (reference sequence). The CDR3 region is CASSFDGKGSYNEQFF. DNA for the CDR3: TGTGCCAGCAGTTTCGACGGGAAAGGTTCCTACAATGAGCAGTTCTTC.

The sample holds a few counts of this clonotype. The chain employs TRBV19 and TRBJ2-7; 7 bases are a match to TRBD1. From germline, CDR1 is LNHDA and CDR2 SQIVND (reference sequence). This CDR3 has 13 amino acids. Trimming removed 4 bases from V and 3 bases from J; junction bases left unmatched: 3. The CDR3 is CASSRDRFYEQYF. As DNA, the CDR3 is TGTGCCAGTAGTAGGGACAGATTCTACGAGCAGTACTTC.

Of note for this clonotype: One junction end disagrees with the germline gene, perhaps due to a read error. This sequence joins TRBV4-3 and TRBJ2-7, with D possibly being TRBD1 (5 bases). CDR3 length equals 15 residues. Germline V CDR1 and CDR2: LGHNA, YSLEER. The CDR3 is CDSSQVPGYAYEQYF. As DNA, the CDR3 is TGCGACAGCAGCCAAGTTCCAGGGTACGCCTACGAGCAGTACTTC.

V and J are TRBV28 and TRBJ1-2, with D unclear. The V gene lost 6 bases and the J gene lost 7 bases, with 15 bases spanning the gap. Germline assignment: CDR1 MDHEN and CDR2 SYDVKM. The CDR3 covers 13 residues. The CDR3 DNA follows: TGTGCCAGCAGCCCGTACGGGGTGGTTGGCTACACCTTC. Its protein is CASSPYGVVGYTF.

There are a few counts of this clonotype. This CDR3 reads CSAIRGGQGEQPQHF. CDR3 coding DNA: TGCAGTGCTATTCGGGGCGGACAGGGTGAACAGCCCCAGCATTTT. V usage is TRBV20-1 and J usage is TRBJ1-5; 8 bases are shared with TRBD1. The CDR3 loop spans 15 amino acids. Germline CDR1 is DFQATT and CDR2 is SNEGSKA (reference sequence). V shed 4 bases, J shed 7 bases, and the junction held 12 bases outside the gene matches.

V is TRBV12-3 or TRBV12-4 and J is TRBJ2-5, with a weak D call TRBD1 (6 bases). The CDR3 sequence is 16 residues long. With 0 bases removed from V and 0 bases from J, the gap between germline ends came to 11 bases. CDR3 DNA sequence: TGTGCCAGCAGTTTAGCGCTACAGGGCGACCAAGAGACCCAGTACTTC. Protein: CASSLALQGDQETQYF.

This clonotype was seen a few times. The chain uses TRBV10-3 and TRBJ1-5, with a possible D match to TRBD1 (6 bases). Germline values: CDR1 ENHRY, CDR2 SYGVKD. The CDR3 totals 15 residues. The germline V and J ends were trimmed by 4 bases and 5 bases, with 15 bases remaining between them. The CDR3, as DNA: TGTGCCATCAGTGTAACTGGACAGATTCATCAGCCCCAGCATTTT. Translation: CAISVTGQIHQPQHF.

V is TRBV6-8 and J is TRBJ1-4, with 7 bases that match TRBD1. Losses at the gene ends were 6 bases for V and 8 bases for J; bases not matched to a gene: 9. This CDR3 contains 14 residues. Looked up from germline, CDR1 is MNHGY and CDR2 is SAAAGT. The CDR3 loop reads CASRHYLQGEKLFF. DNA of the CDR3: TGTGCCAGCAGACACTACCTACAGGGGGAAAAACTGTTTTTT.

The V gene is TRBV15, the J gene TRBJ2-7; D remains unclear. This CDR3 has 13 residues. V lost 1 base to trimming and J lost 4 bases, with 8 bases between them. Looked up from germline, CDR1 is LNHNV and CDR2 is YYDKDF (reference sequence). The CDR3 region is CATSRGDRYEQYF. For the CDR3, the DNA is TGTGCCACCAGCAGAGGAGATCGTTACGAGCAGTACTTC.

The chain uses TRBV4-2 and TRBJ1-2; the match to TRBD1 covers 7 bases. CDR1 and CDR2 (germline): LGHNA, YNFKEQ. CDR3 size: 17 residues. V lost 4 bases and J lost 0; bases outside the gene matches: 11. CDR3 protein: CASSRETTGASNYGYTF. The CDR3 DNA is TGTGCCAGCAGCCGAGAAACCACAGGGGCTTCTAACTATGGCTACACCTTC.

There are many counts of this clonotype. The V and J genes are TRBV6-1 and TRBJ2-6; D is unresolved. Between the trimmed V and J ends, which lost 6 bases and 0 bases, there was a span of 6 bases. CDR1 is MNHNS, CDR2 SASEGT, per germline. CDR3 length equals 14 residues. The CDR3 spells CASRVDSGANVLTF. CDR3 in DNA: TGTGCCAGCAGAGTAGACTCTGGGGCCAACGTCCTGACTTTC.

The chain combines TRBV5-1 with TRBJ2-7; 10 bases match TRBD1. This CDR3 has 14 amino acids. Germline CDR1 and CDR2: SGHRS and YFSETQ. V was pared by 6 bases and J by 4 bases, with 7 bases of the junction left unmatched. The CDR3 protein is CASNPPDRGYEQYF. The CDR3 bases are TGCGCCAGCAACCCGCCGGACAGGGGGTACGAGCAGTACTTC.

This clonotype has only a few counts. V is TRBV5-1 and J is TRBJ2-3; 8 bases map to TRBD1. Germline-derived CDR1 and CDR2 are SGHRS and YFSETQ. V lost 0 bases and J lost 4; bases outside the gene matches: 7. This CDR3 has 16 amino acids. CDR3 nucleotides: TGCGCCAGCAGCTTGGTGCCCGGACAGGGAGCAGATACGCAGTATTTT. As protein: CASSLVPGQGADTQYF.

This clonotype was found a few times. This CDR3 reads CASSFTSGGRSYNEQFF. The CDR3 nucleotides are TGTGCCAGCAGTTTTACTAGCGGGGGCCGCTCCTACAATGAGCAGTTCTTC. This chain connects TRBV28 to TRBJ2-1; 11 bases align to TRBD2. The length of the CDR3 is 17 residues. The germline gives CDR1 MDHEN, CDR2 SYDVKM. The junction had 4 bases not matched to a gene; V was cut back by 3 bases and J by 0 bases.

The chain joins TRBV12-3 or TRBV12-4 to TRBJ2-3, with 7 bases lining up with TRBD1. V shed 5 bases and J 2 bases; nucleotides not matched to a gene: 4. This CDR3 comprises 14 residues. The CDR3 region has the DNA TGTGCCAGCAGTACGACAGGGATCACAGATACGCAGTATTTT. Its protein is CASSTTGITDTQYF.

V is TRBV27 and J is TRBJ2-4; 7 nucleotides match TRBD2. With V trimmed by 10 bases and J by 7 bases, 13 bases remained unmatched. The CDR3 has 14 residues. Germline assignment: CDR1 MNHEY and CDR2 SMNVEV (reference sequence). The CDR3 region has the DNA TGTGCCACCCGTGGGAGGGCCGTATTGAACATTCAGTACTTC. As protein: CATRGRAVLNIQYF.

This clonotype has ten or more counts. This sequence joins TRBV7-8 and TRBJ2-1; D could derive from TRBD1 or TRBD2 (5 bases each). V lost 5 bases to trimming and J lost 4 bases, with 18 bases between them. Germline V gene data show CDR1 as SGHVS and CDR2 as FQNEAQ. The CDR3 spans 16 residues. CDR3 bases: TGTGCCAGCAGCCCGATCCTCGGGGCCGGTTACAATGAGCAGTTCTTC. It is translated as CASSPILGAGYNEQFF.

The rearrangement links TRBV7-2 to TRBJ2-7; D remains ambiguous. The length of the CDR3 is 13 residues. The V gene lost 9 bases and the J gene lost 9 bases, with 21 bases spanning the gap. Germline V gene sequence: CDR1 SGHTA, CDR2 FQGNSA. This CDR3 reads CASCLDPVGRQYF. As DNA, the CDR3 is TGTGCCAGTTGCTTAGATCCGGTAGGTAGGCAGTACTTC.

This clonotype has just a few counts. The chain is built from TRBV5-1 and TRBJ1-6; D possibly corresponds to TRBD1 (6 bases). This CDR3 has 15 residues. CDR1 and CDR2 from the germline V gene are SGHRS and YFSETQ. Trimming took off 4 bases at V and 10 bases at J, with 18 bases between the two ends. The CDR3 protein is CASSPKTGVGSPLHF. The CDR3 nucleotides are TGCGCCAGCAGCCCGAAGACAGGTGTAGGATCACCCCTCCACTTT.

This clonotype was recorded many times. The genes are TRBV7-8 and TRBJ2-7; 7 bases line up with TRBD2. The CDR3 runs 14 residues. CDR1 SGHVS and CDR2 FQNEAQ come from the germline V gene. The V gene end was trimmed by 4 bases and the J gene end by 4 bases; junction bases not matched to a gene: 7. DNA of the CDR3: TGTGCCAGCAGCTCCACGGGACTAACGTACGAGCAGTACTTC. It codes for CASSSTGLTYEQYF. The entire variable domain, with the rest obtained from reference TRBV7-8 and TRBJ2-7, is as follows: GAGVSQSPRYKVAKRGQDVALRCDPISGHVSLFWYQQALGQGPEFLTYFQNEAQLDKSGLPSDRFFAERPEGSVSTLKIQRTQQEDSAVYLCASSSTGLTYEQYFGPGTRLTVT.

The sample holds a few counts of this clonotype. The rearrangement links TRBV7-6 to TRBJ2-3, with 14 bases fitting TRBD2. V gave up 5 bases and J gave up 2 bases; unmatched junction bases: 3. This CDR3 has 16 residues. Germline values: CDR1 SGHVS, CDR2 FNYEAQ. The CDR3 loop is CASSGGLAGDTDTQYF. As DNA, the CDR3 is TGTGCCAGCAGCGGGGGACTAGCGGGGGACACAGATACGCAGTATTTT.

This clonotype was observed a few times. The chain links TRBV6-5 to TRBJ2-1; 9 nucleotides line up with TRBD2. The CDR3 length is 15 residues. With 6 bases clipped from V and 8 bases from J, the junction kept 11 bases outside the gene matches. Germline assignment: CDR1 MNHEY and CDR2 SVGAGI. This chain's CDR3 is CASSSLRGGFHEQFF. The CDR3 DNA reads TGTGCCAGCAGCTCCCTGCGGGGGGGGTTCCATGAGCAGTTCTTC.